This T cell receptor beta chain is from a study of shared clonotypes between healthy human individuals. The study's findings and limits: Sampling covered nothing but blood. Tissue TCR repertoires likely differ from those found in blood.

Trimming stripped 3 bases from V and 5 bases from J, with 16 bases between. The CDR3 is made up of 14 amino acids. CDR1 and CDR2 from the germline V gene are SQVTM and ANQGSEA. Naive CD8 populations comprised CD45RO-negative cells positively selected for CCR7, excluding terminally differentiated effector memory CD45RA+ cells. The repertoire was sequenced with immunoSEQ multiplex PCR; TCRdb's copy has only in-frame clones and lacks some. Of some 2,100,000 clones in the sample, 85% to 95% were seen once. To note about this clone: Its antigen is as yet unknown.

The specimen was naive CD8+ T cells from PBMCs. The chain combines TRBV29-1 with TRBJ2-5, with D tentatively TRBD1 (5 bases). The sequence was obtained from a man between 18 and 35 years old in good health. Some clones in this sample may be carry-over from other donors' samples. The DNA of the CDR3 is TGCAGCGTTGAGCCAAACCAGGGTTCGGAGACCCAGTACTTC. As protein: CSVEPNQGSETQYF.